This TCR beta chain stems from a study of T cells in Graves' hyperthyroidism and ophthalmopathy. Germline assignment: CDR1 DFQATT and CDR2 SNEGSKA (reference sequence). The ends lost 6 bases at V and 1 base at J; junction bases unmatched: 20. CDR3 length: 19 residues. Amplified regions were TCR beta CDR3 sequences from RNA transcripts. HTBI primers drove first-round RT-PCR of the TCR CDR3. TCRdb redid the calling of the multiplex PCR reads with MiXCR, one entry per CDR3 protein. The data show approximately 640,000 distinct CDR3 sequences, 15% to 20% seen once. This chain joins TRBV20-1 and TRBJ2-2, with 7 bases lining up with TRBD2. Sequencing was performed on blood. The sequence was obtained from a man aged 50 to 60 with Graves' hyperthyroidism. The CDR3 DNA reads as TGCAGTGCCGTATCCGGGACTAAGGGGAGGGCCCTGAACACCGGGGAGCTGTTTTTT. Translation: CSAVSGTKGRALNTGELFF.